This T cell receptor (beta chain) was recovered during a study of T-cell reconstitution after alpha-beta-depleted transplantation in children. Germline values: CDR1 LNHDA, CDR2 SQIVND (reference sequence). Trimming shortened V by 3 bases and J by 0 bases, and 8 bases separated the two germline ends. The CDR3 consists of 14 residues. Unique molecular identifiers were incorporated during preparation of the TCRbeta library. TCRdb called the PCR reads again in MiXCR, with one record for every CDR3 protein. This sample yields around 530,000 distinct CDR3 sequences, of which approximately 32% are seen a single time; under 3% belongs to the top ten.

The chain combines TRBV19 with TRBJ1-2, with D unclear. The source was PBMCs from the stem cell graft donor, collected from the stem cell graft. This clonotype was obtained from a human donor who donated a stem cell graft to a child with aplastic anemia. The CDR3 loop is CASSMAVSNYGYTF. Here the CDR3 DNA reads TGTGCCAGTAGTATGGCGGTGTCTAACTATGGCTACACCTTC.